Below are 2 T cell receptor beta chains sequenced from a single sample in a study of T cell changes during pregnancy in multiple sclerosis. Libraries were prepared by immunoSEQ multiplex PCR; TCRdb keeps only in-frame clonotypes and omits some of them. The sample contains around 57,000 clones, 89% of which appear only once. The sample was peripheral blood, taken in the first trimester of pregnancy. These receptors came from a female donor with multiple sclerosis, enrolled in a pregnancy study.

Here the CDR3 reads CASGFGTSLLNEQFF. CDR3 in DNA: TGTGCTAGTGGTTTTGGGACTAGCTTACTCAATGAGCAGTTCTTC. This sequence joins TRBV12-5 and TRBJ2-1; 9 bases line up with TRBD2. J lost 6 bases, V lost 3 bases, and 6 bases had no gene match. In germline, CDR1 is LGHNT, CDR2 FRNRAP. CDR3 length equals 15 residues.

The chain combines TRBV11-2 with TRBJ2-2; TRBD2 might be the D (5 bases). CDR3 length: 15 amino acids. Germline lookup yields CDR1 SGHAT and CDR2 FQNNGV. Trimming took 2 bases from V and 6 from J, leaving 13 bases between them. CDR3 coding DNA: TGTGCCAGCAGCTTAAGGGCAGGAGGATCCGGGGAGCTGTTTTTT. It encodes CASSLRAGGSGELFF.